There are many counts of the clone carrying this T cell receptor beta chain. The data derive from a study of patients and donors after allogeneic stem cell transplantation. TCRdb independently ran MiXCR on the RT-PCR reads; one entry per CDR3 protein. The table lists some 880,000 distinct CDR3 sequences, approximately 19% of them singletons. The CDR3 loop spans 15 amino acids. Trimming shortened V by 7 bases and J by 5 bases, and 20 bases separated the two germline ends. V and J are TRBV12-3 or TRBV12-4 and TRBJ1-1, with D tentatively TRBD1 (5 bases). Sequenced material: blood, either unsorted or a sorted T cell fraction (not recorded which). The TCR comes from a human donor who was either an allogeneic HSCT recipient or a stem cell or donor lymphocyte infusion donor (not recorded which). It is not recorded whose cells these are; they may come from a transplant donor. The CDR3 DNA reads TGTGCCAGCAACCCCCTCTCCGGGGGGGGGACTGAAGCTTTCTTT. It translates to CASNPLSGGGTEAFF.